The 10 T cell receptor beta chains below all came from one sample that was sequenced in a study of blood T cell repertoires in COVID-19. The method was immunoSEQ multiplex PCR; TCRdb's version includes in-frame clones alone and lacks a portion of them. The table has fewer than 90,000 clones, around 84% seen once. Sequencing was done on a sample of peripheral blood. The receptors stem from a human donor in a cohort sampled during active COVID-19.

The gene calls are TRBV6-4 and TRBJ2-3, with D unclear. CDR3 size: 13 residues. Germline CDR1 reads MRHNA; CDR2 reads SNTAGT. V dropped 8 bases and J dropped 5 bases, with 14 bases sitting between them. The CDR3: CASSLNQEDTQYF. The CDR3 DNA reads TGTGCCAGCTCTTTAAATCAGGAAGATACGCAGTATTTT.

The chain joins TRBV29-1 to TRBJ2-1; 13 bases are shared with TRBD2. The CDR3 has 14 amino acids. Germline lookup yields CDR1 SQVTM and CDR2 ANQGSEA. Germline trimming cut 6 bases from V and 6 bases from J; bases unmatched to any gene: 5. This chain's CDR3 is CSVRTSGRVNEQFF. Written as DNA, the CDR3 is TGCAGCGTCCGGACTAGCGGGAGAGTCAATGAGCAGTTCTTC.

The V and J genes are TRBV20-1 and TRBJ2-3; 7 nucleotides match TRBD2. Per the germline V gene, CDR1 is DFQATT and CDR2 is SNEGSKA (reference sequence). J was trimmed by 6 bases and V by 3 bases; bases with no gene match: 15. The CDR3 runs to 16 residues. The CDR3 DNA reads TGCAGTGCTAGTCATAGCGGGCCCGGGTCATTGGATACGCAGTATTTT. It translates to CSASHSGPGSLDTQYF.

CDR3 amino acids: CASSPRDRPYEQYF. As DNA, the CDR3 is TGTGCCAGCTCACCCCGGGACAGGCCCTACGAGCAGTACTTC. V and J are TRBV18 and TRBJ2-7; 8 bases map to TRBD1. The CDR3 extends over 14 amino acids. V gave up 3 bases and J gave up 2 bases; unmatched junction bases: 3. The germline CDR1 and CDR2 sequences are KGHSH and LQKENI.

The chain combines TRBV7-9 with TRBJ1-5; a possible D gene is TRBD1 (6 bases). Per germline, CDR1 SEHNR and CDR2 FQNEAQ (reference sequence). Trimming took 2 bases from V and 0 from J, leaving 14 bases between them. The length of the CDR3 is 17 residues. The DNA of the CDR3 is TGTGCCAGCAGCTTACTCACGGGACACCATAGCAATCAGCCCCAGCATTTT. It codes for CASSLLTGHHSNQPQHF. The whole variable domain, remainder taken from reference TRBV7-9 and TRBJ1-5, is DTGVSQNPRHKITKRGQNVTFRCDPISEHNRLYWYRQTLGQGPEFLTYFQNEAQLEKSRLLSDRFSAERPKGSFSTLEIQRTEQGDSAMYLCASSLLTGHHSNQPQHFGDGTRLSIL.

This chain joins TRBV7-8 and TRBJ2-1, with 9 bases matching TRBD2. V lost 5 bases, J lost 9 bases, and 11 bases stayed unmatched. The CDR3 totals 15 residues. Germline values: CDR1 SGHVS, CDR2 FQNEAQ. Here the CDR3 DNA reads TGTGCCAGCAGCCCCAGGGGTAGCGGGAGTGGTGAGCAGTTCTTC. Encoded protein: CASSPRGSGSGEQFF. The full variable domain, its missing parts supplied by reference TRBV7-8 and TRBJ2-1, is GAGVSQSPRYKVAKRGQDVALRCDPISGHVSLFWYQQALGQGPEFLTYFQNEAQLDKSGLPSDRFFAERPEGSVSTLKIQRTQQEDSAVYLCASSPRGSGSGEQFFGPGTRLTVL.

The chain joins TRBV18 to TRBJ1-3; possible D gene TRBD1, 6 bases. Germline V gene lookup returns CDR1 KGHSH and CDR2 LQKENI. The CDR3 spans 15 residues. Trimming took off 4 bases at V and 0 bases at J, with 10 bases between the two ends. CDR3: CASSRQGNSGNTIYF. The CDR3 nucleotides read TGTGCCAGCTCACGTCAGGGGAACTCTGGAAACACCATATATTTT.

This clone has just one count. The chain couples TRBV7-3 to TRBJ2-7; D not certain. V dropped 5 bases and J dropped 1 base, with 12 bases sitting between them. CDR1 is SGHTA and CDR2 is FQGTGA in the germline V gene. The CDR3 spans 14 residues. This CDR3 reads CASSPALLSYEQYF. CDR3 sequence (DNA): TGTGCCAGCAGCCCTGCGCTCTTATCCTACGAGCAGTACTTC.

The gene calls are TRBV5-6 and TRBJ1-1, with D tentatively TRBD1 (6 bases). Germline CDR1 and CDR2: SGHDT and YYEEEE. V dropped 2 bases and J dropped 4 bases, with 15 bases sitting between them. This CDR3 comprises 15 residues. The CDR3 region has the DNA TGTGCCAGCAGCTTTGGCCTACAGGGATCCACTGAAGCTTTCTTT. Its protein is CASSFGLQGSTEAFF.

This chain's CDR3 is CASSRGRLLLEQYF. The CDR3, as DNA: TGTGCCAGCAGCCGCGGGAGACTCCTCCTCGAGCAGTACTTC. The chain carries TRBV7-2 and TRBJ2-7; 7 bases map to TRBD2. The CDR3 spans 14 residues. V trimming: 5 bases; J trimming: 6 bases; junction bases outside the gene matches: 10. Germline loops: CDR1 SGHTA, CDR2 FQGNSA.